This T cell receptor (beta chain) stems from a study of shared clonotypes between healthy human individuals (dated by TCRdb to the early 2020s). For the study in its entirety: Two women and three men aged 18 to 49 years were included in the cohort. For each donor, CD4 naive and CD4 memory were each run on three plates, CD8 naive on two plates, and CD8 memory on one plate. To estimate repertoire size and how much clonotype sharing occurs between individuals, the study deeply sequenced the blood TCR repertoires of a handful of healthy adults. Libraries were prepared and TCR repertoires were sequenced by different laboratories using diverse techniques, in order to increase sequencing depth and limit assay-specific biases. Each donor's leukapheresis produced roughly between roughly 0.85 and 9.5 billion PBMCs. What the study reported, not specific to this receptor: Even with the large sequencing depth, rarefaction of the sorted-subset datasets indicated that sequencing was incomplete. Approximately 5% of naive CD4, roughly 3.6% of naive CD8, 2.3% of memory CD4, and 0.35% to 0.4% of memory CD8 clonotypes were shared across several donors. Compared with non-shared clonotypes, clonotypes shared by all four sorted-subset donors had higher generation probabilities. Estimated clonotype richness was generally larger for naive than for memory subsets. Only blood was sampled, and tissue TCR repertoires likely differ from those in blood. Based on pairwise subsampling, the degree of clonotype sharing among donors was expected to be affected by sequencing depth. Because the study included a small number of donors, the genetic and exposure-history diversity represented was limited.

The donors were healthy, HIV-negative adults with no recently reported acute infections or vaccinations. All donors were Caucasian adults living in Nashville, Tennessee, USA. CD4+ T cells were enriched through magnetic negative selection, after which naive cells were positively selected on CD45RA and the remaining negative fraction served as the memory subset. Blood was obtained by leukapheresis, after which PBMCs were separated by Ficoll-Histopaque density gradient centrifugation and cryopreserved in liquid nitrogen vapor phase. Purity and quantity of every magnetically sorted T cell population were checked by analytical flow cytometry. Genomic DNA was isolated from every sorted fraction and measured by UV absorbance on a Nanodrop 2000c. Using the deep immunoSEQ assay, TCR CDR3 regions were amplified from genomic DNA by multiplex PCR. Extracted genomic DNA from each cell subset was distributed evenly across all wells of several immunoSEQ 96-well plates, and each plate was treated as a replicate. For sorted subsets, about 200 ng genomic DNA, equal to 25,000 to 35,000 T cell genomes, was loaded into each replicate PCR. Purified libraries were measured with a Qubit 3.0 fluorometer, size-checked on a Bioanalyzer 2100, and measured again with the KAPA Library Quantification kit. A separate single-read 150-cycle Illumina NextSeq 550 flow cell was used to sequence each immunoSEQ 96-well plate. On the study's bioinformatics: The immunoSEQ output contained only junctional sequences without quality scores, so filtering could not match that applied to full-length reads. Sequences were annotated with PyIR, a Python wrapper for IgBLAST v1.9, and V/J genes and CDR3 were assigned using IMGT germline references. Any read was removed if the V/J assignment was weak (E-value above 1e-6), the CDR3 was missing, or the read contained stop codons, out-of-frame junctions, or ambiguous translated residues. V3J clonotypes were defined as sequences sharing an identical inferred V gene, J gene, and CDR3 amino acid sequence. The percentage overlap between two repertoires was calculated by dividing the number of shared unique clonotypes by the size of the smaller repertoire. Three approaches were used to assess repertoire richness: RTK rarefaction, the Chao1 estimator, and Recon v2.1 estimates of unobserved clonotypes. Generation probabilities were computed with OLGA for all TCRbeta clonotypes obtained by the gDNA method from four donors. This is the immuneACCESS table as TCRdb keeps it, with only in-frame sequences that have V and J called. A part of the clones is gone; compared with another copy, unresolved V genes explain less than half, and the rest is unexplained. V, J and clone size are taken as reported in that table, and D and trimming were inferred from the DNA itself. Here the sample has 400,000 to 600,000 clones; 95% to 97% occur a single time. The top ten constitute about 0.06% of the sample.

Of note for this clone: What this receptor recognizes is not known. Base qualities are missing; no much larger clone stands one base away.

Trimming removed 1 base from V and 2 bases from J, leaving 13 bases between the germline ends. The CDR3 starts with the cysteine, ends with the phenylalanine, and has 15 residues. The read is trimmed to its CDR3 DNA, 45 bases read in frame from base 1. Per the germline V gene, SGHRS is the CDR1 and YFSETQ is the CDR2. Sequenced: naive CD4+ T cells sorted from blood. Read against the paper, the sample's cell subset or site label means: CD45RA+ positively selected. This receptor was identified in a woman in her 30s in good health. Recombination joined TRBV5-1 with TRBJ2-7; the D region possibly corresponds to TRBD1 (5 bases align). The DNA sequence is TGCGCCAGCAGCTTGATGGCAGGGTCGACCTACGAGCAGTACTTC. This sequence encodes CASSLMAGSTYEQYF.